The next 20 T cell receptor beta chains were all read from a single sample in a study of CD8 T cells in ankylosing spondylitis. TCRdb redid the calling of the 5' RACE reads with MiXCR, one entry per CDR3 protein. Of around 150,000 distinct CDR3 sequences listed, around 45% are singletons. Sequencing input: synovial fluid, either unsorted or a sorted T cell fraction (not recorded which). The receptors come from a male donor with ankylosing spondylitis.

Only a few counts were recorded for this clonotype. The chain carries TRBV20-1 and TRBJ1-1; no clear D gene. Trimming removed 6 bases from V and 6 bases from J, with 20 bases in between. The CDR3 is 14 amino acids. Germline CDR1 reads DFQATT; CDR2 reads SNEGSKA (reference sequence). CDR3 sequence (DNA): TGCAGTGCCGGGGTGTGGGCCCCCTACGCTGAAGCTTTCTTT. Its translation: CSAGVWAPYAEAFF.

The table lists this clonotype with a few counts. The CDR3 reads CATSRTLAGLLGDTQYF. In DNA form, the CDR3 reads TGTGCCACCAGCAGGACCTTAGCGGGACTCCTGGGGGATACGCAGTATTTT. V is TRBV15 and J is TRBJ2-3, with TRBD2 identical over 8 bases. The CDR3 extends over 17 amino acids. CDR1 and CDR2 (germline): LNHNV, YYDKDF (reference sequence). V gave up 3 bases and J gave up 6 bases; unmatched junction bases: 14.

The chain is built from TRBV4-2 and TRBJ1-4, with TRBD1 matching 10 bases. Trimming at V came to 2 bases and at J to 8 bases, leaving 11 bases not matched to a gene. Per the germline V gene, CDR1 is LGHNA and CDR2 is YNFKEQ. The CDR3 sequence is 17 residues long. For the CDR3, the DNA is TGTGCCAGCAGCCAAACCCGGGACAGGGGATGGGAGGAAAAACTGTTTTTT. Translated: CASSQTRDRGWEEKLFF.

The rearrangement uses TRBV25-1 and TRBJ1-2; TRBD1 might be the D (5 bases). The CDR3 length is 16 residues. V was clipped by 5 bases and J by 3 bases, with 19 bases between them. Germline assignment: CDR1 MGHDK and CDR2 SYGVNS. DNA of the CDR3: TGTGCCAGCAGTCCGAGACGGGTGCTGGGGGACTATGGCTACACCTTC. This translates into CASSPRRVLGDYGYTF.

This chain uses TRBV29-1 with TRBJ1-2; no clear D gene. CDR3 length: 14 amino acids. Trimming shortened V by 4 bases and J by 5 bases, and 17 bases separated the two germline ends. Germline V CDR1 and CDR2: SQVTM, ANQGSEA. The CDR3 sequence: CSVGSPGEGYGYTF. The DNA of the CDR3 is TGCAGCGTTGGATCTCCCGGGGAGGGTTATGGCTACACCTTC. Using reference TRBV29-1 and TRBJ1-2 for the parts outside the CDR3, the full variable domain is SAVISQKPSRDICQRGTSLTIQCQVDSQVTMMFWYRQQPGQSLTLIATANQGSEATYESGFVIDKFPISRPNLTFSTLTVSNMSPEDSSIYLCSVGSPGEGYGYTFGSGTRLTVV.

This clonotype has more than one count but fewer than ten. The chain links TRBV12-3 or TRBV12-4 to TRBJ2-7; tentatively, D is TRBD1 (5 bases). The germline V and J ends were trimmed by 6 bases and 2 bases, with 11 bases remaining between them. The CDR3 is made up of 13 amino acids. CDR3 in amino acids: CASSPDSPYEQYF. CDR3 nucleotides: TGTGCCAGCAGCCCTGACAGTCCCTACGAGCAGTACTTC.

The J gene is TRBJ2-1, the V gene TRBV5-6; TRBD2 aligns across 8 bases. The CDR3 runs 17 residues. Germline V gene sequence: CDR1 SGHDT, CDR2 YYEEEE. Unmatched junction bases numbered 13, after V lost 4 bases and J lost 4 bases. Here the CDR3 DNA reads TGTGCCAGCAGCCCCGAGTTCGCAGCGGGAGCTTACAATGAGCAGTTCTTC. This sequence encodes CASSPEFAAGAYNEQFF.

This chain uses TRBV10-3 with TRBJ2-1; 8 bases agree with TRBD1. V trimming: 7 bases; J trimming: 9 bases; junction bases outside the gene matches: 8. Per germline, CDR1 ENHRY and CDR2 SYGVKD. The CDR3 is 13 amino acids. CDR3 nucleotides: TGTGCCATCACAGGGACAGGATTCGGTGAGCAGTTCTTC. Its protein is CAITGTGFGEQFF.

This clonotype turned up a few times. The chain recombines TRBV3-1 with TRBJ2-1, with TRBD2 matching 7 bases. The CDR3 runs to 16 residues. The germline gives CDR1 LGHDT, CDR2 YNNKEL (reference sequence). Trimming at V came to 1 base and at J to 0 bases, leaving 3 bases not matched to a gene. The CDR3: CASSQARGSSYNEQFF. The CDR3 DNA is TGTGCCAGCAGCCAAGCGCGGGGGAGCTCCTACAATGAGCAGTTCTTC.

The sample holds one count of this clonotype. The genes are TRBV29-1 and TRBJ2-7; possible D gene TRBD2, 7 bases. Trimming stripped 6 bases from V and 5 bases from J, with 17 bases between. The CDR3 has 13 amino acids. Germline V gene sequence: CDR1 SQVTM, CDR2 ANQGSEA. In nucleotides, the CDR3 is TGCAGCGTCGCATCGGGGGGCGTCGACGAGCAGTACTTC. Encoded protein: CSVASGGVDEQYF.

The chain is built from TRBV9 and TRBJ2-1; D may correspond to TRBD1 or TRBD2 (5 bases each). The germline CDR1 and CDR2 sequences are SGDLS and YYNGEE. Trimming stripped 0 bases from V and 6 bases from J, with 13 bases between. CDR3 length equals 15 residues. The CDR3 is CASSVGGSDLNEQFF. Written as DNA, the CDR3 is TGTGCCAGCAGCGTAGGGGGGAGTGATCTCAATGAGCAGTTCTTC.

The chain recombines TRBV20-1 with TRBJ2-1; TRBD2 might be the D (5 bases). The CDR3 has 16 amino acids. In germline, CDR1 is DFQATT, CDR2 SNEGSKA (reference sequence). The V end was cut by 4 bases, the J end by 7 bases, with 23 bases between. CDR3 nucleotides: TGCAGTGCTAATGTTAAGGTTCCTAACGGGGAGAATGAGCAGTTCTTC. It is translated as CSANVKVPNGENEQFF.

The sample holds a few counts of this clonotype. The chain carries TRBV30 and TRBJ1-2; no clear D. Looked up from germline, CDR1 is GTSNPN and CDR2 is SVGIG (reference sequence). The CDR3 has 12 residues. The V end lost 1 base, the J end lost 0 bases, and 3 bases lay between the germline ends. The CDR3 DNA follows: TGTGCCTGGAGTGGTGCTAACTATGGCTACACCTTC. As protein: CAWSGANYGYTF.

V and J are TRBV4-3 and TRBJ2-1, with a weak D call TRBD2 (6 bases). Deletions cut 0 bases from V and 6 bases from J, with 18 bases between. The length of the CDR3 is 17 residues. Germline V gene lookup returns CDR1 LGHNA and CDR2 YSLEER. The CDR3 reads CASSQDKRRGPANEQFF. The CDR3 coding sequence is TGCGCCAGCAGCCAAGATAAGAGGAGGGGACCGGCCAATGAGCAGTTCTTC.

The chain couples TRBV7-9 to TRBJ1-1; D possibly corresponds to TRBD1 (5 bases). The length of the CDR3 is 15 residues. Germline-derived CDR1 and CDR2 are SEHNR and FQNEAQ (reference sequence). V was shortened by 1 base and J by 7 bases, with 16 bases between the two germline ends. The CDR3 protein is CASSLEVRQSGEAFF. CDR3 nucleotide sequence: TGTGCCAGCAGCTTAGAGGTCCGACAGTCGGGTGAAGCTTTCTTT. Using reference TRBV7-9 and TRBJ1-1 for the parts outside the CDR3, the full variable domain is DTGVSQNPRHKITKRGQNVTFRCDPISEHNRLYWYRQTLGQGPEFLTYFQNEAQLEKSRLLSDRFSAERPKGSFSTLEIQRTEQGDSAMYLCASSLEVRQSGEAFFGQGTRLTVV.

The gene calls are TRBV2 and TRBJ1-1; TRBD1 is a possible D gene (5 bases). The length of the CDR3 is 14 residues. Trimming pared 6 bases from V and 1 base from J, leaving 12 bases between. CDR1 SNHLY and CDR2 FYNNEI come from the germline V gene. The CDR3 spells CASRVNRRNTEAFF. For the CDR3, the DNA is TGTGCCAGCAGGGTTAACAGGAGGAACACTGAAGCTTTCTTT.

This sequence joins TRBV20-1 and TRBJ2-3; a possible D gene is TRBD2 (5 bases). The germline V gene has CDR1 DFQATT and CDR2 SNEGSKA (reference sequence). V lost 8 bases to trimming and J lost 4 bases, with 10 bases between them. The CDR3 covers 11 residues. The CDR3 loop is CSRGAADTQYF. DNA of the CDR3: TGCAGTCGAGGAGCGGCAGATACGCAGTATTTT.

This clonotype was observed a few times. V usage is TRBV11-2 and J usage is TRBJ2-3, with D tentatively TRBD2 (5 bases). Germline CDR1 reads SGHAT; CDR2 reads FQNNGV. The CDR3 spans 17 residues. V shed 6 bases and J shed 1 base, with 20 bases lying between them. The CDR3 DNA follows: TGTGCCAGCAGTTGTTATCAGGAGGTCTGGGGCACAGATACGCAGTATTTT. It codes for CASSCYQEVWGTDTQYF.

The genes are TRBV5-1 and TRBJ1-4; tentative D call: TRBD1 (5 bases). Germline V CDR1 and CDR2: SGHRS, YFSETQ. The CDR3 has 14 amino acids. Deletions cut 4 bases from V and 8 bases from J, with 15 bases between. The CDR3 DNA reads TGCGCCAGCAGCGTGGACATGGGGATGGAAAAACTGTTTTTT. Protein sequence: CASSVDMGMEKLFF. The entire variable domain, with the rest obtained from reference TRBV5-1 and TRBJ1-4, is as follows: KAGVTQTPRYLIKTRGQQVTLSCSPISGHRSVSWYQQTPGQGLQFLFEYFSETQRNKGNFPGRFSGRQFSNSRSEMNVSTLELGDSALYLCASSVDMGMEKLFFGSGTQLSVL.

This chain uses TRBV11-2 with TRBJ2-5; weak D call: TRBD1 (5 bases). Germline V gives CDR1 SGHAT, CDR2 FQNNGV. The ends were cut back, 2 bases at V and 4 bases at J, with 23 bases in the middle. The CDR3 totals 18 residues. In DNA form, the CDR3 reads TGTGCCAGCAGCTTATATGCCCAGGGTGGGCTCGATGCAGAGACCCAGTACTTC. Amino acid sequence: CASSLYAQGGLDAETQYF.